This TCR beta chain is from a study of human T cells and chemical hapten exposure. A single count supports this clonotype. From the RACE reads, TCRdb called clonotypes with MiXCR, one entry per CDR3 protein. The sample gives 57,000 or so distinct CDR3 sequences, approximately 10% of which show up once; approximately 4% is in the top ten. Sample time point: pre-sensitization, week 0. Sample treatment: therapeutic diphenylcyclopropenone sensitization with weekly scalp DPC. At every patch-test visit, blood was drawn before the patch test was applied. Before extraction, the whole blood was not fractionated, and total RNA was taken from it. Germline V CDR1 and CDR2: SQVTM, ANQGSEA. With 4 bases removed from V and 8 bases from J, the gap between germline ends came to 14 bases. The CDR3 runs 12 residues.

This sequence joins TRBV29-1 and TRBJ1-2; weak D call: TRBD1 (5 bases). Sample: whole blood, taken in connection with sensitization to the hapten diphenylcyclopropenone (DPC). The receptor was isolated from a woman in her 40s with alopecia areata. Some clones in this sample may be carry-over from other donors' samples. CDR3 amino acids: CSVGGRPEGYTF. Here the CDR3 DNA reads TGCAGCGTTGGGGGCCGACCGGAGGGCTACACCTTC.